This T cell receptor (beta chain) was documented in a study of cytomegalovirus exposure and HLA in healthy donors. V lost 8 bases, J lost 0 bases, and 7 bases lay in between. This CDR3 is built from 13 residues. Germline V lookup: CDR1 MNHNS, CDR2 SASEGT. Researchers ran the PCR with 60 Vbeta and 13 Jbeta primers. Sequenced by immunoSEQ multiplex PCR; TCRdb stores in-frame clones only, minus some. The sample has about 84,000 clones, about 77% seen once. This clone appeared a single time. The receptor was isolated from a male donor in good health and CMV-seropositive. The specimen was PBMCs. The chain employs TRBV6-1 and TRBJ2-2; D is ambiguous. The chain's CDR3 is CASYNSNTGELFF. CDR3 DNA sequence: TGTGCCAGCTATAACTCGAACACCGGGGAGCTGTTTTTT.